The next 15 T cell receptor beta chains were all read from a single sample in a study of T cell changes during pregnancy in multiple sclerosis. The protocol was immunoSEQ multiplex PCR, while the TCRdb copy is restricted to in-frame clones and leaves out a portion. The sample shows fewer than 70,000 clones, roughly 92% of them seen only once. Specimen: CD8+ T cells from peripheral blood mononuclear cells, collected in the third trimester of pregnancy. The source is a female donor in good health, enrolled as a control in a pregnancy study.

The V call is TRBV9, the J call TRBJ2-1, with 7 bases aligning to TRBD1. The CDR3 loop spans 15 amino acids. Trimming took 3 bases from V and 3 from J; bases not matched to a gene: 6. Germline CDR1 and CDR2: SGDLS and YYNGEE. CDR3 nucleotide sequence: TGTGCCAGCAGCGAGGGACAGTCTGGCTACAATGAGCAGTTCTTC. It specifies CASSEGQSGYNEQFF.

This chain connects TRBV5-1 to TRBJ2-1, with 12 bases aligning to TRBD2. Germline CDR1 and CDR2: SGHRS and YFSETQ. Germline trimming cut 3 bases from V and 2 bases from J; bases unmatched to any gene: 3. The CDR3 has 16 residues. The CDR3 sequence: CASSSASGGAYNEQFF. The CDR3 DNA sequence: TGCGCCAGCAGCTCCGCTAGCGGGGGGGCCTACAATGAGCAGTTCTTC.

The CDR3: CASRDRMNTEAFF. The CDR3 DNA is TGTGCCAGCAGGGACAGAATGAACACTGAAGCTTTCTTT. V and J are TRBV6-1 and TRBJ1-1; weak D call: TRBD1 (6 bases). The V end was cut by 6 bases, the J end by 0 bases, with 8 bases between. From germline, CDR1 is MNHNS and CDR2 SASEGT. CDR3 length equals 13 residues.

V usage is TRBV6-1 and J usage is TRBJ1-1; 10 positions match TRBD1. This CDR3 spans 14 amino acids. Germline values: CDR1 MNHNS, CDR2 SASEGT. Trimming at V came to 3 bases and at J to 3 bases, leaving 1 base not matched to a gene. The CDR3, as DNA: TGTGCCAGCAGTGAGGGACAGGGGTACACTGAAGCTTTCTTT. Amino acid sequence: CASSEGQGYTEAFF.

The V call is TRBV4-2, the J call TRBJ1-4; no clear D. V was trimmed by 3 bases and J by 4 bases, leaving 12 bases between them. Germline V gene data show CDR1 as LGHNA and CDR2 as YNFKEQ. The CDR3 spans 15 residues. As DNA, the CDR3 is TGTGCCAGCAGCCAGCTACAGATGAGTAATGAAAAACTGTTTTTT. This translates into CASSQLQMSNEKLFF.

The chain joins TRBV7-9 to TRBJ1-2, with 7 bases aligning to TRBD1. With 1 base clipped from V and 7 bases from J, the junction kept 6 bases outside the gene matches. Germline V gene lookup returns CDR1 SEHNR and CDR2 FQNEAQ (reference sequence). The CDR3 is 14 residues long. CDR3: CASSLVGDSSGYTF. The CDR3 DNA follows: TGTGCCAGCAGCTTAGTGGGGGACAGTTCTGGCTACACCTTC.

The chain couples TRBV6-5 to TRBJ1-5; 7 bases are shared with TRBD1. After removal of 8 bases from V and 1 base from J, the junction contained 8 bases not matched to a gene. This CDR3 is 15 amino acids long. Germline V gene lookup returns CDR1 MNHEY and CDR2 SVGAGI. The CDR3 loop is CASAKSQGSNQPQHF. In DNA, the CDR3 is TGTGCCAGCGCTAAGTCACAGGGGAGCAATCAGCCCCAGCATTTT.

The rearrangement joins TRBV7-9 to TRBJ1-5; a weak D match, TRBD1 (5 bases). V lost 0 bases and J 7 bases, leaving 16 bases between the germline ends. The CDR3 runs 16 residues. Germline CDR1 SEHNR, CDR2 FQNEAQ (reference sequence). As DNA, the CDR3 is TGTGCCAGCAGCTTAGCTCGTGGGGGGTCAAGCCAGCCCCAGCATTTT. It encodes CASSLARGGSSQPQHF.

V gene TRBV21-1 combines with J gene TRBJ1-2; TRBD1, the D gene given by the table, was not confirmed from the DNA. TRBV21-1 is an annotated pseudogene. The CDR3 totals 14 residues. The DNA of the CDR3 is TGTGCCAGCACCACAGGGGGCCGGGACTATGGCTACACCTTC. Protein sequence: CASTTGGRDYGYTF.

The chain combines TRBV6-1 with TRBJ1-1; 7 positions match TRBD1. Germline V gene sequence: CDR1 MNHNS, CDR2 SASEGT. Germline trimming cut 6 bases from V and 4 bases from J; bases unmatched to any gene: 5. This CDR3 has 13 amino acids. CDR3: CASSQGDATEAFF. CDR3 nucleotides: TGTGCCAGCAGCCAGGGGGATGCCACTGAAGCTTTCTTT.

V usage is TRBV9 and J usage is TRBJ2-7; 8 nucleotides line up with TRBD1. Germline V gene lookup returns CDR1 SGDLS and CDR2 YYNGEE. The CDR3 extends over 15 amino acids. Trimming cost V 3 bases and J 4 bases; bases outside gene matches: 9. The CDR3 loop reads CASSAAGTGGYEQYF. The CDR3, as DNA: TGTGCCAGCAGCGCAGCCGGGACAGGTGGTTACGAGCAGTACTTC. The complete variable domain, with remaining parts taken from reference TRBV9 and TRBJ2-7, reads DSGVTQTPKHLITATGQRVTLRCSPRSGDLSVYWYQQSLDQGLQFLIQYYNGEERAKGNILERFSAQQFPDLHSELNLSSLELGDSALYFCASSAAGTGGYEQYFGPGTRLTVT.

The chain joins TRBV7-2 to TRBJ2-3, with a tentative D call TRBD1 (6 bases). Between the trimmed V and J ends, which lost 3 bases and 2 bases, there was a span of 21 bases. The CDR3 has 18 amino acids. CDR1 is SGHTA, CDR2 FQGNSA, per germline. The CDR3 sequence is CASSFPSGDTEVTDTQYF. The CDR3 DNA sequence: TGTGCCAGCAGCTTCCCAAGTGGGGACACAGAAGTCACAGATACGCAGTATTTT.

The chain has TRBV29-1 and TRBJ2-3; tentative D call: TRBD1 (5 bases). Germline V gene data show CDR1 as SQVTM and CDR2 as ANQGSEA. This CDR3 region has 15 residues. Trimming cost V 2 bases and J 2 bases, with 14 bases left between them. The chain's CDR3 is CSVESSGLFTDTQYF. DNA for the CDR3: TGCAGCGTTGAAAGTTCAGGGCTCTTCACAGATACGCAGTATTTT.

V gene TRBV27 combines with J gene TRBJ1-1; D possibly corresponds to TRBD1 (6 bases). The V and J ends lost 7 bases and 7 bases respectively, with 13 bases between them. The CDR3 spans 12 residues. Per the germline V gene, CDR1 is MNHEY and CDR2 is SMNVEV (reference sequence). The CDR3 nucleotides are TGTGCCAGCATTCAAGGGGGGGGTGAAGCTTTCTTT. Encoded protein: CASIQGGGEAFF.

This clone was recorded only once. This chain links TRBV7-8 with TRBJ1-3, with D uncertain. V was cut by 5 bases and J by 0 bases, with 14 bases left in between. Germline values: CDR1 SGHVS, CDR2 FQNEAQ. The CDR3 runs 16 residues. CDR3 sequence reads: CASSTVRLISGNTIYF. The CDR3 nucleotides are TGTGCCAGCAGCACAGTCAGACTAATCTCTGGAAACACCATATATTTT.